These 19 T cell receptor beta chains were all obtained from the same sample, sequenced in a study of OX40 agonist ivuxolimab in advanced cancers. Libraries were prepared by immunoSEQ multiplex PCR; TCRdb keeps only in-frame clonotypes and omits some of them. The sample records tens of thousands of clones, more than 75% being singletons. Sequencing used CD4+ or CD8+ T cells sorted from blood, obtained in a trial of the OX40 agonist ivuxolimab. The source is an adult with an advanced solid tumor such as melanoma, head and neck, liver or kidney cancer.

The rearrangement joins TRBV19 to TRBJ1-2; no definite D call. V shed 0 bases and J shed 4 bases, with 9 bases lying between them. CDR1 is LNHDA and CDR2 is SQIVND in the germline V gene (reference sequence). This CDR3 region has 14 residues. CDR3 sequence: CASSIDQAIYGYTF. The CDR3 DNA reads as TGTGCCAGTAGTATAGATCAGGCCATCTATGGCTACACCTTC.

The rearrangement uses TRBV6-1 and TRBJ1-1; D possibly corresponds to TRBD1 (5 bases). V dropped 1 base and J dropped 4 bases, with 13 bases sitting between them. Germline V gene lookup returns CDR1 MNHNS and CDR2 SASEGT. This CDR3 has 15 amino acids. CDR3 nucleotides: TGTGCCAGCAGTGAAGTTGCAGGGAGGGGCACTGAAGCTTTCTTT. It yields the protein CASSEVAGRGTEAFF.

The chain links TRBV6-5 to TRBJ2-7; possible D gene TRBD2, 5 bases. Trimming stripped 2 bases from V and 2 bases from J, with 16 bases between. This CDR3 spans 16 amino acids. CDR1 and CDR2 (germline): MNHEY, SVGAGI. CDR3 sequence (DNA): TGTGCCAGCAGTTACAGCCGACCGGGAAGACCCTACGAGCAGTACTTC. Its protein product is CASSYSRPGRPYEQYF.

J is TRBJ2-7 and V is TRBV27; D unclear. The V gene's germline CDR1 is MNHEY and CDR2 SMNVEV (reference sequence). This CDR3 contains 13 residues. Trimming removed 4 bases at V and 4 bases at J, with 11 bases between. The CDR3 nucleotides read TGTGCCAGCAGTTCAGATGTTGGTTACGAGCAGTACTTC. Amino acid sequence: CASSSDVGYEQYF.

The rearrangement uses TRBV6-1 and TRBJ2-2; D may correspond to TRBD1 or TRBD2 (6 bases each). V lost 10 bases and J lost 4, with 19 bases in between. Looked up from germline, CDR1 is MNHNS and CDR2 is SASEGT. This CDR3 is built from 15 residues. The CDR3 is CATSTGREGTGELFF. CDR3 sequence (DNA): TGTGCCACTTCCACAGGGCGGGAAGGCACCGGGGAGCTGTTTTTT.

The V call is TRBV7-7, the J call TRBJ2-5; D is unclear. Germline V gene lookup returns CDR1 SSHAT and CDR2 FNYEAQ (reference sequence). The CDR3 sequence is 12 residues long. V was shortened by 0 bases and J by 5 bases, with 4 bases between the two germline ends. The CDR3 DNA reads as TGTGCCAGCAGCTTAGCGGGTGAGACCCAGTACTTC. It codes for CASSLAGETQYF. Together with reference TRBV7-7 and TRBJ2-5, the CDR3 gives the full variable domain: GAGVSQSPRYKVTKRGQDVTLRCDPISSHATLYWYQQALGQGPEFLTYFNYEAQPDKSGLPSDRFSAERPEGSISTLTIQRTEQRDSAMYRCASSLAGETQYFGPGTRLLVL.

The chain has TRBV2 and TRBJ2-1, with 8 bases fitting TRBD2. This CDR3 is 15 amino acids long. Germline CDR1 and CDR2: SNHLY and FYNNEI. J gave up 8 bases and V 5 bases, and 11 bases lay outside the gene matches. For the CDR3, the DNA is TGTGCCAGCAGTCGGCCCGGGACTAGTATAGATGAGCAGTTCTTC. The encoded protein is CASSRPGTSIDEQFF.

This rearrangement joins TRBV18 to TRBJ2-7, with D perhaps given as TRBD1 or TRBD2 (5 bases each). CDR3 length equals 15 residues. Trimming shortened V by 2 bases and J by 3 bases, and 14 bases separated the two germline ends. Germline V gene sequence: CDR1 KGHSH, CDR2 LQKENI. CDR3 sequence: CASSPSPGDLYEQYF. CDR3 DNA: TGTGCCAGCTCACCATCCCCCGGGGACCTCTACGAGCAGTACTTC.

The CDR3 sequence: CAWRGLAGGFSYEQYF. The DNA of the CDR3 is TGTGCCTGGCGGGGACTAGCGGGAGGATTCTCCTACGAGCAGTACTTC. V and J are TRBV30 and TRBJ2-7, with 15 bases that match TRBD2. The CDR3 spans 16 residues. The junction had 5 bases not matched to a gene; V was cut back by 5 bases and J by 0 bases. The germline CDR1 and CDR2 sequences are GTSNPN and SVGIG (reference sequence).

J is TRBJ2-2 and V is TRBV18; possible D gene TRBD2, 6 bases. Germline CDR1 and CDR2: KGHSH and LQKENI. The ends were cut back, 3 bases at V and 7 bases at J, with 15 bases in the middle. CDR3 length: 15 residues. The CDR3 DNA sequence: TGTGCCAGCTCACCGACCGGGAGCTCGAACGGGGAGCTGTTTTTT. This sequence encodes CASSPTGSSNGELFF.

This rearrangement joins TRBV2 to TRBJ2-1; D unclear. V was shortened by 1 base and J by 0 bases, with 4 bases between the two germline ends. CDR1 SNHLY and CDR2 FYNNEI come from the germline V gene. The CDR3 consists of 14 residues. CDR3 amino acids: CASSEGTSYNEQFF. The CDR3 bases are TGTGCCAGCAGTGAAGGCACCTCCTACAATGAGCAGTTCTTC.

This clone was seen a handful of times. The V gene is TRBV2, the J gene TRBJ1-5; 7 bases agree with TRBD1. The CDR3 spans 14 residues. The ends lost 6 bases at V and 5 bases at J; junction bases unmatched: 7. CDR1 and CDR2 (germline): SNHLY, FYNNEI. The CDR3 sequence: CASRFRDRYQPQHF. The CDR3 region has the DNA TGTGCCAGCAGGTTCCGGGACAGATATCAGCCCCAGCATTTT.

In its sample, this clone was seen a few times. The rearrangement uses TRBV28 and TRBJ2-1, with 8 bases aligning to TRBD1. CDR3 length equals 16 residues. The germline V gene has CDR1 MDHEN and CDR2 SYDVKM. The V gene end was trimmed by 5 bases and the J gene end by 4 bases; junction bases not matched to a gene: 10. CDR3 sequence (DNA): TGTGCCAGCAGTCACACAGGACAGGGTATTTACAATGAGCAGTTCTTC. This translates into CASSHTGQGIYNEQFF.

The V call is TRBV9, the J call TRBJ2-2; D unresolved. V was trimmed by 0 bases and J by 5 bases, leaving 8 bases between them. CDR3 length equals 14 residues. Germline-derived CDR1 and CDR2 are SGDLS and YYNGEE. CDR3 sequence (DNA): TGTGCCAGCAGCGTAGTCGGTCATACCGGGGAGCTGTTTTTT. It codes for CASSVVGHTGELFF.

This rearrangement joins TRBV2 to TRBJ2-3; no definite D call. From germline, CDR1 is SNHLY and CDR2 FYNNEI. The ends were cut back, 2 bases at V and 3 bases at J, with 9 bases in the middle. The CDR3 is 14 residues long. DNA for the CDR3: TGTGCCAGCAGTGAAAATTTGGGAACAGATACGCAGTATTTT. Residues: CASSENLGTDTQYF. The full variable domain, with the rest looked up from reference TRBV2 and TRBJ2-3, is EPEVTQTPSHQVTQMGQEVILRCVPISNHLYFYWYRQILGQKVEFLVSFYNNEISEKSEIFDDQFSVERPDGSNFTLKIRSTKLEDSAMYFCASSENLGTDTQYFGPGTRLTVL.

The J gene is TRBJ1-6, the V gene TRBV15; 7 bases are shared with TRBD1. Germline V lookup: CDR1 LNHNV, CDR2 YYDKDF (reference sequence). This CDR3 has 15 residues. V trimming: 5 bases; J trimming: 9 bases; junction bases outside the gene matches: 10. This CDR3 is CATSGSGTASSPLHF. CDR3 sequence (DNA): TGTGCCACCAGCGGCTCCGGGACAGCCTCTTCACCCCTCCACTTT.

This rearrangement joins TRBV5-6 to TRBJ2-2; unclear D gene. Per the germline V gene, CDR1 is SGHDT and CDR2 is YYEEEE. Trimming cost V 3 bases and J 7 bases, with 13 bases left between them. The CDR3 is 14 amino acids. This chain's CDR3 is CASSSHGVFGELFF. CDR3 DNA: TGTGCCAGCAGCTCCCATGGGGTCTTCGGGGAGCTGTTTTTT.

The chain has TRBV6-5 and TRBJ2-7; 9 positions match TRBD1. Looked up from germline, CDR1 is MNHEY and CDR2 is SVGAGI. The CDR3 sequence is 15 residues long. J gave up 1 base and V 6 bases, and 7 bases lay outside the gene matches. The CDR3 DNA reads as TGTGCCAGCAGCTCCGGGACAGGGATGTCCTACGAGCAGTACTTC. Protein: CASSSGTGMSYEQYF.

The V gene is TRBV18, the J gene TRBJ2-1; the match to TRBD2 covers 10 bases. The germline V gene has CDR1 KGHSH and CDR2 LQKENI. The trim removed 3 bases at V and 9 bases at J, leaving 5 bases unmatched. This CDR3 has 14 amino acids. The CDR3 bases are TGTGCCAGCTCACCGCCGGGACTAGCGCCTGAGCAGTTCTTC. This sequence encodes CASSPPGLAPEQFF.